This TCR beta chain comes out of a study of blood T cell repertoires in COVID-19. Assay used: immunoSEQ multiplex PCR; TCRdb lists only in-frame clones, some missing. Among roughly 110,000 clones, 60% to 85% were seen once, and the ten largest hold roughly 4%. The source material was peripheral blood. The clonotype was recovered from a man between 65 and 85 years old with acute or convalescent COVID-19.

Here the CDR3 DNA reads TGTGCCAGCAGCCTCTATAGCGGGGGGCCAACAGATACGCAGTATTTT. This codes for CASSLYSGGPTDTQYF. The V and J genes are TRBV5-6 and TRBJ2-3, with TRBD2 matching 10 bases. In germline, CDR1 is SGHDT, CDR2 YYEEEE. The CDR3 runs 16 residues. Unmatched junction bases numbered 8, after V lost 4 bases and J lost 3 bases. Using reference TRBV5-6 and TRBJ2-3 for the parts outside the CDR3, the full variable domain is DAGVTQSPTHLIKTRGQQVTLRCSPKSGHDTVSWYQQALGQGPQFIFQYYEEEERQRGNFPDRFSGHQFPNYSSELNVNALLLGDSALYLCASSLYSGGPTDTQYFGPGTRLTVL.